These 28 T cell receptor beta chains came from one sample sequenced in a study of CD8 T cells in Susac syndrome (dated by TCRdb to the late 2010s). Receptor amplification or capture employed the immunoSEQ multiplex PCR assay. RNA was extracted with the RNeasy kit and roughly 0.45 to 1 ug was reverse transcribed using random hexamers. The public reads were run again by TCRdb, first through fastp at Q25 and then through MiXCR, and only productive beta chains were kept. Identical CDR3 proteins give one entry, which carries the most common genes and DNA. The sample table contains some 450,000 distinct CDR3 sequences; only one count was recorded for approximately 85% of them. The leading ten clones occupy more than 0.09% of the sample. Sequenced input: CD8+ T cells from PBMCs. The receptors derive from a human donor with multiple sclerosis.

The rearrangement uses TRBV5-1 and TRBJ1-1; TRBD1 matches at 8 bases. The CDR3 loop spans 14 amino acids. With V trimmed by 5 bases and J by 1 base, 4 bases remained unmatched. Germline V gene lookup returns CDR1 SGHRS and CDR2 YFSETQ. This CDR3 is CASSYGQGNTEAFF. The CDR3 DNA sequence: TGCGCCAGCAGTTACGGACAGGGGAACACTGAAGCTTTCTTT.

This clonotype appeared once. Mismatch with germline at one junction end may stem from a read error. The rearrangement uses TRBV11-2 and TRBJ2-7; possibly TRBD2 for D (5 bases). The germline V gene encodes CDR1 SGHAT and CDR2 FQNNGV. The CDR3 is 16 amino acids. Here the CDR3 DNA reads TGTGCCAGCAGCCCATTCGGTGAGGGCAGCTCCAACGAGCAGTACTTC. It specifies CASSPFGEGSSNEQYF. Complete variable domain (other parts from reference TRBV11-2 and TRBJ2-7): EAGVAQSPRYKIIEKRQSVAFWCNPISGHATLYWYQQILGQGPKLLIQFQNNGVVDDSQLPKDRFSAERLKGVDSTLKIQPAKLEDSAVYLCASSPFGEGSSNEQYFGPGTRLTVT.

This clonotype has just one count. The rearrangement joins TRBV7-2 to TRBJ2-3; TRBD2 might be the D (6 bases). Per germline, CDR1 SGHTA and CDR2 FQGNSA. The V end was cut by 6 bases, the J end by 2 bases, with 15 bases between. The CDR3 sequence is 15 residues long. DNA of the CDR3: TGTGCCAGCAGGGATTTTGGCGGGGCCACAGATACGCAGTATTTT. Translating gives CASRDFGGATDTQYF.

The CDR3 DNA sequence: TGTGCCAGCAGCGTAGCTACCGGGACAGGTCGCGAGACCCAGTACTTC. It encodes CASSVATGTGRETQYF. This chain uses TRBV9 with TRBJ2-5; 8 bases align to TRBD1. The CDR3 extends over 16 amino acids. The germline V gene has CDR1 SGDLS and CDR2 YYNGEE. V shed 0 bases, J shed 5 bases, and the junction held 9 bases outside the gene matches.

CDR3 nucleotide sequence: TGTGCCAGCAGCACCAGGGACACCGTGAACACTGAAGCTTTCTTT. Translated, it gives CASSTRDTVNTEAFF. The V call is TRBV9, the J call TRBJ1-1, with D possibly matching TRBD1 (6 bases). The V gene lost 4 bases and the J gene lost 0 bases, with 13 bases spanning the gap. CDR3 length equals 15 residues. Germline V CDR1 and CDR2: SGDLS, YYNGEE.

Concerning this clonotype itself: An end of the junction differs from the germline gene, which may be a read error. The J gene is TRBJ1-6, the V gene TRBV6-5; no clear D. The CDR3 is 13 amino acids. Germline V lookup: CDR1 MNHEY, CDR2 SVGAGI. CDR3 DNA: TGTGTCAGCAGTTACGGGTATAATTCACCCCTCCACTTT. It is translated as CVSSYGYNSPLHF.

This chain links TRBV6-4 with TRBJ2-5, with TRBD1 identical over 9 bases. J lost 1 base, V lost 4 bases, and 4 bases had no gene match. The CDR3 totals 15 residues. CDR1 MRHNA and CDR2 SNTAGT come from the germline V gene. As DNA, the CDR3 is TGTGCCAGCAGTGCCGGGACAGGGACCCAAGAGACCCAGTACTTC. Translation: CASSAGTGTQETQYF.

V usage is TRBV6-5 and J usage is TRBJ1-1; TRBD1 might be the D (5 bases). V lost 1 base and J 3 bases, leaving 21 bases between the germline ends. The CDR3 covers 18 residues. The germline V gene encodes CDR1 MNHEY and CDR2 SVGAGI. The CDR3 DNA reads TGTGCCAGCAGTTACTTGTCGATAGGGGCAAACAGGTACACTGAAGCTTTCTTT. Translation: CASSYLSIGANRYTEAFF.

V gene TRBV10-3 combines with J gene TRBJ1-4, with unresolved D. With 4 bases removed from V and 8 bases from J, the gap between germline ends came to 8 bases. The CDR3 loop spans 12 amino acids. CDR1 and CDR2 from the germline V gene are ENHRY and SYGVKD. The CDR3: CAISGFDEKLFF. In DNA, the CDR3 is TGTGCCATCAGTGGATTCGACGAAAAACTGTTTTTT.

V and J are TRBV7-9 and TRBJ1-1, with 8 bases aligning to TRBD1. The CDR3 has 14 amino acids. Germline trimming cut 3 bases from V and 4 bases from J; bases unmatched to any gene: 4. The V gene's germline CDR1 is SEHNR and CDR2 FQNEAQ (reference sequence). The CDR3 DNA follows: TGTGCCAGCAGCTTGACAGGGGAGGTCACTGAAGCTTTCTTT. Protein product: CASSLTGEVTEAFF.

The chain carries TRBV27 and TRBJ2-7, with 7 bases matching TRBD1. The CDR3 spans 13 residues. From germline, CDR1 is MNHEY and CDR2 SMNVEV (reference sequence). The J segment lost 5 bases and the V segment lost 7 bases, leaving 8 bases of the junction unmatched. The CDR3 spells CASTPTGAHEQYF. The DNA of the CDR3 is TGTGCCAGCACCCCAACAGGGGCCCACGAGCAGTACTTC.

This chain links TRBV27 with TRBJ2-1; 13 bases match TRBD2. V was pared by 3 bases and J by 8 bases, with 4 bases of the junction left unmatched. The CDR3 has 15 amino acids. Germline V gene sequence: CDR1 MNHEY, CDR2 SMNVEV (reference sequence). As DNA, the CDR3 is TGTGCCAGCAGTTTCGGACTAGCGGGGGCCGATGAGCAGTTCTTC. This translates into CASSFGLAGADEQFF.

The chain joins TRBV29-1 to TRBJ2-7, with TRBD1 matching over 7 bases. The V and J ends lost 7 bases and 2 bases, in that order; junction bases with no gene match: 8. Germline lookup yields CDR1 SQVTM and CDR2 ANQGSEA. The CDR3 spans 13 residues. The CDR3 spells CSAKTGTAYEQYF. CDR3 DNA: TGCAGCGCCAAGACAGGGACCGCCTACGAGCAGTACTTC.

The V call is TRBV5-8, the J call TRBJ2-7, with D hard to call. V was trimmed by 4 bases and J by 3 bases, leaving 20 bases between them. Per germline, CDR1 SGHTS and CDR2 YDEGEE. The length of the CDR3 is 16 residues. CDR3 loop: CASSSNKLVSFYEQYF. In DNA, the CDR3 is TGTGCCAGCAGCAGCAACAAATTAGTTAGTTTCTACGAGCAGTACTTC. The full variable domain, in which reference TRBV5-8 and TRBJ2-7 provide the parts outside the CDR3, is EAGVTQSPTHLIKTRGQQATLRCSPISGHTSVYWYQQALGLGLQFLLWYDEGEERNRGNFPPRFSGRQFPNYSSELNVNALELEDSALYLCASSSNKLVSFYEQYFGPGTRLTVT.

The rearrangement uses TRBV7-6 and TRBJ2-3, with 7 positions matching TRBD2. The CDR3 sequence is 15 residues long. Losses at the gene ends were 2 bases for V and 4 bases for J; bases not matched to a gene: 6. The germline V gene has CDR1 SGHVS and CDR2 FNYEAQ. The CDR3 protein is CASSLQAGSADTQYF. CDR3 nucleotide sequence: TGTGCCAGCAGCTTACAAGCGGGGTCTGCAGATACGCAGTATTTT.

The rearrangement links TRBV19 to TRBJ2-7; maybe TRBD1 (5 bases). The germline gives CDR1 LNHDA, CDR2 SQIVND (reference sequence). CDR3 length: 13 amino acids. V shed 1 base and J shed 6 bases, with 10 bases lying between them. CDR3 nucleotide sequence: TGTGCCAGTAGTATAGCCAGGGCGAGCGAGCAGTACTTC. Translation gives CASSIARASEQYF.

The chain uses TRBV7-9 and TRBJ2-1; the D is unclear. The germline CDR1 and CDR2 sequences are SEHNR and FQNEAQ (reference sequence). Trimming stripped 5 bases from V and 6 bases from J, with 14 bases between. This CDR3 spans 14 amino acids. The DNA for the CDR3 is TGTGCCAGCAGCGCACCACTCGGGTTCAATGAGCAGTTCTTC. Encoded protein: CASSAPLGFNEQFF.

The gene calls are TRBV6-1 and TRBJ2-7, with D hard to call. Germline V gene sequence: CDR1 MNHNS, CDR2 SASEGT. Trimming left V 2 bases short and J 11 bases short, with 13 bases between. This CDR3 contains 12 residues. As DNA, the CDR3 is TGTGCCAGCAGTGAAACGGGCCCAACGGAGTACTTC. Translation: CASSETGPTEYF.

This CDR3 is CASSLKSLNTEAFF. The CDR3 DNA follows: TGTGCCAGCAGCTTAAAGTCTCTCAACACTGAAGCTTTCTTT. The rearrangement links TRBV7-2 to TRBJ1-1; D gene ambiguous. Germline V gene lookup returns CDR1 SGHTA and CDR2 FQGNSA. Trimming left V 2 bases short and J 2 bases short, with 9 bases between. The CDR3 is 14 residues long.

V usage is TRBV4-1 and J usage is TRBJ2-7; either TRBD1 or TRBD2 may fit D (5 bases each). Germline lookup yields CDR1 MGHRA and CDR2 YSYEKL. V lost 0 bases and J 0 bases, leaving 12 bases between the germline ends. The CDR3 loop spans 16 amino acids. As DNA, the CDR3 is TGCGCCAGCAGCCAAGATCCGCAGGGAGTCTCCTACGAGCAGTACTTC. Its translation is CASSQDPQGVSYEQYF.

This clonotype has just one count. The J gene is TRBJ2-2, the V gene TRBV19; TRBD1 aligns across 10 bases. The CDR3 totals 15 residues. The ends lost 5 bases at V and 7 bases at J; junction bases unmatched: 7. Germline-derived CDR1 and CDR2 are LNHDA and SQIVND (reference sequence). CDR3 DNA sequence: TGTGCCAGTAGTGTCGGACAGGGGGATATCGGGGAGCTGTTTTTT. It yields the protein CASSVGQGDIGELFF.

This chain uses TRBV6-1 with TRBJ1-1; 10 positions match TRBD1. Germline-derived CDR1 and CDR2 are MNHNS and SASEGT. The CDR3 consists of 15 residues. Trimming cost V 3 bases and J 7 bases; bases outside gene matches: 8. CDR3 residues: CASSEGQGTSFEAFF. In nucleotides, the CDR3 is TGTGCCAGCAGTGAGGGACAGGGGACGAGCTTTGAAGCTTTCTTT.

This chain uses TRBV6-1 with TRBJ2-5; D is uncertain. This CDR3 region has 15 residues. With 5 bases removed from V and 5 bases from J, the gap between germline ends came to 18 bases. Germline lookup yields CDR1 MNHNS and CDR2 SASEGT. CDR3 coding DNA: TGTGCCAGCAGTCGCTTCAGAAGGGCGGAGGAGACCCAGTACTTC. This codes for CASSRFRRAEETQYF.

The chain employs TRBV5-4 and TRBJ2-5; 9 nucleotides align to TRBD1. Germline assignment: CDR1 SGHNT and CDR2 YYREEE (reference sequence). V trimming: 4 bases; J trimming: 3 bases; junction bases outside the gene matches: 7. The CDR3 runs 15 residues. The DNA of the CDR3 is TGTGCCAGCAGCCCGCCGGGACAGGGAAAAGAGACCCAGTACTTC. Translation: CASSPPGQGKETQYF. The variable domain in full, with the rest retrieved from reference TRBV5-4 and TRBJ2-5, is ETGVTQSPTHLIKTRGQQVTLRCSSQSGHNTVSWYQQALGQGPQFIFQYYREEENGRGNFPPRFSGLQFPNYSSELNVNALELDDSALYLCASSPPGQGKETQYFGPGTRLLVL.

The gene calls are TRBV15 and TRBJ2-3; no clear D gene. Germline CDR1 reads LNHNV; CDR2 reads YYDKDF (reference sequence). The germline V and J ends were trimmed by 5 bases and 0 bases, with 6 bases remaining between them. CDR3 length equals 13 residues. CDR3 in amino acids: CATSGFSTDTQYF. CDR3 DNA sequence: TGTGCCACCAGCGGCTTTAGCACAGATACGCAGTATTTT.

The chain uses TRBV29-1 and TRBJ1-1, with D tentatively TRBD1 (5 bases). CDR1 is SQVTM, CDR2 ANQGSEA, per germline. Trimming left V 6 bases short and J 4 bases short, with 12 bases between. The CDR3 is 12 residues long. This CDR3 reads CSVLSGGTEAFF. The CDR3 DNA reads as TGCAGCGTCTTAAGTGGGGGCACTGAAGCTTTCTTT. The full variable domain, completed using reference TRBV29-1 and TRBJ1-1, is SAVISQKPSRDICQRGTSLTIQCQVDSQVTMMFWYRQQPGQSLTLIATANQGSEATYESGFVIDKFPISRPNLTFSTLTVSNMSPEDSSIYLCSVLSGGTEAFFGQGTRLTVV.

The chain employs TRBV5-1 and TRBJ2-5; D tentatively reads TRBD1 or TRBD2 (5 bases each). This CDR3 contains 15 residues. Germline V gene lookup returns CDR1 SGHRS and CDR2 YFSETQ. Trimming took 7 bases from V and 0 from J, leaving 16 bases between them. CDR3 protein: CASFPGQSYQETQYF. CDR3 coding DNA: TGCGCCAGCTTTCCGGGGCAGTCGTACCAAGAGACCCAGTACTTC.

The J gene is TRBJ2-3, the V gene TRBV6-5; the match to TRBD2 covers 7 bases. V lost 2 bases, J lost 6 bases, and 11 bases stayed unmatched. There are 16 residues in the CDR3. Germline V gene lookup returns CDR1 MNHEY and CDR2 SVGAGI. Here the CDR3 DNA reads TGTGCCAGCAGTTACGAACAAGCGGGATCTCGGGATACGCAGTATTTT. Amino acids: CASSYEQAGSRDTQYF.